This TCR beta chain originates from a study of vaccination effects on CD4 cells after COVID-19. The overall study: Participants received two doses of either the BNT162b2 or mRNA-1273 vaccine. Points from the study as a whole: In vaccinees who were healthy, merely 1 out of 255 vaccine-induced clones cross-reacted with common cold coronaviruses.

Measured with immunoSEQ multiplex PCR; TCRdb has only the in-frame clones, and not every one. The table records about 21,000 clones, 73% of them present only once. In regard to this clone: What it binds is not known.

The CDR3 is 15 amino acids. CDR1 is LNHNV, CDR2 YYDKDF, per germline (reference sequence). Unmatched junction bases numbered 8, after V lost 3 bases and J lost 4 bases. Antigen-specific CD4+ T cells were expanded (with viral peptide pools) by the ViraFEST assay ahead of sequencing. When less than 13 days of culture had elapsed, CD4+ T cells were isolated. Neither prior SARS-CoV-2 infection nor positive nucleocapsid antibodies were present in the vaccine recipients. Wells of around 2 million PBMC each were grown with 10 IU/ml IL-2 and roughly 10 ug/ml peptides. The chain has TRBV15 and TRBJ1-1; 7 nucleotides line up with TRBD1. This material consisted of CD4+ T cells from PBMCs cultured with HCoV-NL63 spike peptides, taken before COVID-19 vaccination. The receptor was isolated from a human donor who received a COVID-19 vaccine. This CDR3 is CATSSWTGRSTEAFF. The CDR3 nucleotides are TGTGCCACCAGCAGTTGGACAGGCAGGAGCACTGAAGCTTTCTTT. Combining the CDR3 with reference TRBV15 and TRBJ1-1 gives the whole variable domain DAMVIQNPRYQVTQFGKPVTLSCSQTLNHNVMYWYQQKSSQAPKLLFHYYDKDFNNEADTPDNFQSRRPNTSFCFLDIRSPGLGDTAMYLCATSSWTGRSTEAFFGQGTRLTVV.